This entry is about one TCR beta chain. Its target is not known. The CDR3 sequence is 15 residues long. V lost 4 bases and J lost 3, with 15 bases in between. Germline values: CDR1 MNHNS, CDR2 SASEGT. This specimen comes from a study of T cells after yellow fever vaccination. The overall study: Preparation used SMART-Seq v4 Ultra Low Input for the low-cell-number fractions. Study-level results: Abundant clonotypes from the bulk population could have been carried over as contaminants into FACS-sorted repertoires. Reappearance after the booster was seen for most primary-vaccination clones, at 95% to 96% CD4 and around 88% CD8.

Researchers made TCR cDNA using 5'RACE template switching, and this step added a universal primer site and UMIs. In TCRdb, the 5' RACE reads were re-called with MiXCR into one record per CDR3 protein. The top ten clones hold approximately 18% of a sample with some 350,000 distinct CDR3 sequences, roughly 8.7% of them seen once. Sequences were derived from PBMCs, sampled on the day of the first yellow fever vaccination. V usage is TRBV6-1 and J usage is TRBJ1-2; D is ambiguous. The source of this sequence is a young man who received the YFV17D yellow fever vaccine. In DNA, the CDR3 is TGTGCCAGCAGTGCCAGCCTCGGATCAGACTATGGCTACACCTTC. This codes for CASSASLGSDYGYTF.